The rows below give T cell receptor beta chains drawn from one sample of a study of vaccination and CD4 T cells after COVID-19. TCRdb ran MiXCR on the PCR reads and lists one entry per CDR3 protein. The data show 25,000 to 30,000 distinct CDR3 sequences, roughly a third seen once. Their antigens remain unidentified. The source material was CD4+ T cells from blood, cultured in vitro, sampled about 7 months after SARS-CoV-2 vaccination. The receptor set was obtained from a human donor who had recovered from COVID-19. CDR3s include the opening cysteine and the closing phenylalanine or tryptophan. A D gene is named only where the DNA matches it firmly. Clone size is stated in some rows and not others, as once, few, many or a class when expanded.

TGTGCCAGTACAACCCCCGGGGACCGAACTGAAGCTTTCTTT	CASTTPGDRTEAFF	few	-	TRBV19	TRBJ1-1
TGTGCCACCAGTGACCCCACGGGGCGGGAGACCCAGTACTTC	CATSDPTGRETQYF	-	-	TRBV24-1	TRBJ2-5
TGTGCCAGCAGCGTTAGCGGGACCTCCTACAATGAGCAGTTCTTC	CASSVSGTSYNEQFF	medium-sized	TRBD2	TRBV7-9	TRBJ2-1
TGTGCCAGCAGCAGCCAGGGGCGGAATACGCAGTATTTT	CASSSQGRNTQYF	-	-	TRBV2	TRBJ2-3
TGTGCCAGTAGTACGCGGACAGATAATGAAAAACTGTTTTTT	CASSTRTDNEKLFF	-	-	TRBV19	TRBJ1-4
TGTGCCAGCAGTGTGAGGGGACAGCTCGAAGTGGGCTTT	CASSVRGQLEVGF	few	TRBD1	TRBV6-1	TRBJ1-1
TGCAGTGCTAGAGATGGGGATCAGCGGGAGGGCCTTTGGGAGACCCAGTACTTC	CSARDGDQREGLWETQYF	-	TRBD2	TRBV20-1	TRBJ2-5
TGTGCCAGCAGTCCTTGGACTAGCGGATACGAGCAGTACTTC	CASSPWTSGYEQYF	-	TRBD2	TRBV27	TRBJ2-7
TGTGCCAGCAGTGCGGGCCAAGACTATGGCTACACCTTC	CASSAGQDYGYTF	few	-	TRBV2	TRBJ1-2
TGTGCCAGCAGTTCGGAGTATACGCAGTATTTT	CASSSEYTQYF	few	-	TRBV28	TRBJ2-3
TGTGCCAGCAGCATACGATACAGGGGGTCCCAGCATTTT	CASSIRYRGSQHF	medium-sized	TRBD1	TRBV6-1	TRBJ1-5
TGCAGTGTGGGGGACAGGCAATCCTACGAGCAGTACTTC	CSVGDRQSYEQYF	-	TRBD1	TRBV20-1	TRBJ2-7
TGCAGCGTTGAAGATCGAGCGGGCGCGCGAGAGACCCAGTACTTC	CSVEDRAGARETQYF	-	-	TRBV29-1	TRBJ2-5
TGTGCCAGCAGCAACGGACTAGCGGAGTGGACCCGAGGGACCCAGTACTTC	CASSNGLAEWTRGTQYF	few	TRBD2	TRBV7-9	TRBJ2-5
TGCAGTGCTAGAGATCTTGATTTAGGTTTTGGAGACTATGGCTACACCTTC	CSARDLDLGFGDYGYTF	few	-	TRBV20-1	TRBJ1-2
TGTGCCAGCAGTTTACTTATACAGGGTCAGGGTGGCTACACCTTC	CASSLLIQGQGGYTF	few	-	TRBV28	TRBJ1-2
TGCAGTGCTTCCATGGCGGGACAGGGGGTCTTTGGGCAGTTCTTC	CSASMAGQGVFGQFF	-	TRBD1	TRBV20-1	TRBJ2-1
TGTGCCAGCAGCCAGGGACAGTTCGATCAGCCCCAGCATTTT	CASSQGQFDQPQHF	-	TRBD1	TRBV7-9	TRBJ1-5
TGCGCCAGCAGCCAAGCCCCCCTGATCTCACCCCTCCACTTT	CASSQAPLISPLHF	few	-	TRBV4-1	TRBJ1-6
TGCGCCAGCGGCCCAGGGGGCAGCAGCAATCAGCCCCAGCATTTT	CASGPGGSSNQPQHF	few	TRBD1	TRBV10-2	TRBJ1-5
TGCAGTGCTAGTAGTCGGGAGCAGTACTTC	CSASSREQYF	-	-	TRBV20-1	TRBJ2-7
TGTGCCAGCACCGGGGGTCGATTGGGTAACACTGAAGCTTTCTTT	CASTGGRLGNTEAFF	few	-	TRBV6-2/TRBV6-3	TRBJ1-1
TGTGCCAGCAGTTCCCCGCCCACGGGCTGGGAGCAGTACTTC	CASSSPPTGWEQYF	-	-	TRBV28	TRBJ2-7
TGTGCCAGCAGCTCCCAGGGTGCTGGCTACACCTTC	CASSSQGAGYTF	few	-	TRBV7-9	TRBJ1-2
TGTGCCATCAGTGAGTGGTGGGGACAGCCCCAGCATTTT	CAISEWWGQPQHF	few	-	TRBV10-3	TRBJ1-5
TGTGCCAGCAGATCCGGGGCATACTCCTACGAGCAGTACTTC	CASRSGAYSYEQYF	few	-	TRBV6-1	TRBJ2-7
TGTGCCAGCCTCCCACGGGACATCTCCTACGAGCAGTACTTC	CASLPRDISYEQYF	-	-	TRBV2	TRBJ2-7
TGTGCCAGCAGTGACGGACAGGGGGCGTGGGGCTACACCTTC	CASSDGQGAWGYTF	few	TRBD1	TRBV6-1	TRBJ1-2
TGCAGTGCTAGGTCCCCCGGCGGAGGCGGGAGGTTGAACGAGCAGTACTTC	CSARSPGGGGRLNEQYF	-	TRBD2	TRBV20-1	TRBJ2-7
TGTGCCAGCAGCAATCGAACTACCTACGAGCAGTACTTC	CASSNRTTYEQYF	-	-	TRBV21-1	TRBJ2-7
TGTGCCAGCAGCTTAGACTGGCGACAGGTCAATGAGCAGTTCTTC	CASSLDWRQVNEQFF	few	-	TRBV7-2	TRBJ2-1
TGCGCCAGCAGCTCGATTAGCACAGATACGCAGTATTTT	CASSSISTDTQYF	-	-	TRBV5-1	TRBJ2-3
TGTGCCAGTAGTATTGGTGGACTAGCGGTTCACAATGAGCAGTTCTTC	CASSIGGLAVHNEQFF	-	TRBD2	TRBV19	TRBJ2-1
TGTGCCAGCGTAGGGGCTAGCGGGAGGGCCTCTAGCCATGAGCAGTTCTTC	CASVGASGRASSHEQFF	-	TRBD2	TRBV28	TRBJ2-1
TGTGCCAGCAGTCGTGACAGGGAGGGCTATGGCTACACCTTC	CASSRDREGYGYTF	medium-sized	TRBD1	TRBV7-2	TRBJ1-2
TGTGCCAGTAGTATAGATTTGCGGGAGACAGATACGCAGTATTTT	CASSIDLRETDTQYF	-	TRBD2	TRBV19	TRBJ2-3
TGTGCCAGCAGAAGGGCAGGGGCCAGCACAGATACGCAGTATTTT	CASRRAGASTDTQYF	-	-	TRBV27	TRBJ2-3
TGCGCCAGCAGTGAGTCAGTGGGGGGCACCGGGGAGCTGTTTTTT	CASSESVGGTGELFF	-	-	TRBV10-1	TRBJ2-2
TGTGCCAGCAGTTACATAGCGGGAGGGCCTAGGTATGAGCAGTTCTTC	CASSYIAGGPRYEQFF	-	TRBD2	TRBV6-2/TRBV6-3	TRBJ2-1
TGCAGTGCTAATGATCAGCCCCAGCATTTT	CSANDQPQHF	-	-	TRBV20-1	TRBJ1-5
TGTGCCATCAGTGGGGGGCAGATCTACAATGAGCAGTTCTTC	CAISGGQIYNEQFF	few	-	TRBV10-3	TRBJ2-1